The present T cell receptor beta chain was sequenced within a study of cytomegalovirus exposure and HLA in healthy donors. Germline V gene lookup returns CDR1 SNHLY and CDR2 FYNNEI. The V end was cut by 3 bases, the J end by 0 bases, with 11 bases between. The CDR3 sequence is 15 residues long. The study ran its PCR with 60 Vbeta and 13 Jbeta primers. This table comes from immunoSEQ multiplex PCR, and its TCRdb copy is limited to in-frame clones, with some not included. The repertoire holds roughly 220,000 clones, with 80% to 90% as singletons. What was sequenced was PBMCs. The chain links TRBV2 to TRBJ1-1; D perhaps matches TRBD1 (5 bases). The TCR sequence derives from a man younger than 45 in good health and CMV-seronegative. Here the CDR3 reads CASSDSAGLNTEAFF. CDR3 coding DNA: TGTGCCAGCAGTGATTCGGCAGGGCTGAACACTGAAGCTTTCTTT. The full variable domain, in which reference TRBV2 and TRBJ1-1 provide the parts outside the CDR3, is EPEVTQTPSHQVTQMGQEVILRCVPISNHLYFYWYRQILGQKVEFLVSFYNNEISEKSEIFDDQFSVERPDGSNFTLKIRSTKLEDSAMYFCASSDSAGLNTEAFFGQGTRLTVV.